The 16 T cell receptor beta chains below were found in one sample sequenced in a study of blood T cell repertoires in COVID-19. The repertoire was sequenced with immunoSEQ multiplex PCR; TCRdb's copy has only in-frame clones and lacks some. The sample shows 150,000 to 160,000 clones, around nine tenths of them seen only once. Sequenced material: peripheral blood. Receptors originate from a woman aged 65 to 85 with acute or convalescent COVID-19.

V usage is TRBV20-1 and J usage is TRBJ2-1; possible D gene TRBD2, 6 bases. This CDR3 comprises 11 residues. V was shortened by 7 bases and J by 13 bases, with 17 bases between the two germline ends. Germline V lookup: CDR1 DFQATT, CDR2 SNEGSKA (reference sequence). Written as DNA, the CDR3 is TGCAGTGTAAAGGGCGGGACTCTACAGTTCTTC. Translation: CSVKGGTLQFF.

This clone was found a few times. This chain uses TRBV5-8 with TRBJ2-3; 16 bases map to TRBD2. The CDR3 contains 17 residues. Unmatched junction bases numbered 4, after V lost 3 bases and J lost 3 bases. Looked up from germline, CDR1 is SGHTS and CDR2 is YDEGEE. Here the CDR3 DNA reads TGTGCCAGCAGCTCCGGGACTAGCGGGGGGGTAACAGATACGCAGTATTTT. It is translated as CASSSGTSGGVTDTQYF.

The chain has TRBV28 and TRBJ1-2; tentative D call: TRBD1 (6 bases). Trimming took 5 bases from V and 1 from J, leaving 17 bases between them. Per germline, CDR1 MDHEN and CDR2 SYDVKM. The CDR3 has 16 residues. The CDR3 DNA reads TGTGCCAGCAGTCCCGTGACAGGATACCATAACTATGGCTACACCTTC. It translates to CASSPVTGYHNYGYTF.

Only a few counts were recorded for this clone. The rearrangement links TRBV3-1 (or the pseudogene TRBV3-2) to TRBJ1-5; D not certain. Trimming removed 1 base at V and 4 bases at J, with 8 bases between. This CDR3 contains 14 residues. Per the germline V gene, CDR1 is LGHDT and CDR2 is YNNKEL (reference sequence). DNA for the CDR3: TGTGCCAGCAGCCAAGGTCAGTTTAATCAGCCCCAGCATTTT. Its protein product is CASSQGQFNQPQHF.

The gene calls are TRBV20-1 and TRBJ2-5, with 7 bases that match TRBD2. CDR1 and CDR2 from the germline V gene are DFQATT and SNEGSKA (reference sequence). The CDR3 covers 15 residues. The ends lost 3 bases at V and 4 bases at J; junction bases unmatched: 11. The CDR3 reads CSASDVAGQAETQYF. CDR3 nucleotides: TGCAGTGCTAGTGACGTAGCGGGTCAGGCAGAGACCCAGTACTTC.

This clone was counted once. In nucleotides, the CDR3 is TGTGCCAGCTCACCTTTTCTCGGGACGGGGGTCTCTGGGGCCAACGTCCTGACTTTC. Translation: CASSPFLGTGVSGANVLTF. The J gene is TRBJ2-6, the V gene TRBV18; D possibly corresponds to TRBD2 (6 bases). CDR1 and CDR2 from the germline V gene are KGHSH and LQKENI. V lost 3 bases and J 0 bases, leaving 18 bases between the germline ends. The CDR3 runs to 19 residues.

This clone was seen only a few times. The chain links TRBV6-5 to TRBJ1-2; D is perhaps TRBD1 (5 bases). Trimming left V 7 bases short and J 5 bases short, with 17 bases between. Per germline, CDR1 MNHEY and CDR2 SVGAGI. This CDR3 comprises 14 residues. Here the CDR3 reads CASIPIQGRYGYTF. CDR3 sequence (DNA): TGTGCCAGCATCCCGATCCAGGGAAGGTATGGCTACACCTTC.

The chain combines TRBV2 with TRBJ2-5; D is undetermined. The length of the CDR3 is 13 residues. V lost 3 bases, J lost 7 bases, and 12 bases lay in between. CDR1 SNHLY and CDR2 FYNNEI come from the germline V gene. This CDR3 is CASSENDKATQYF. The CDR3 nucleotides are TGTGCCAGCAGTGAGAACGACAAGGCGACCCAGTACTTC.

The chain recombines TRBV5-5 with TRBJ1-2; D gene unclear. Deletions cut 2 bases from V and 4 bases from J, with 15 bases between. CDR1 and CDR2 from the germline V gene are SGHKS and YYEKEE (reference sequence). This CDR3 spans 15 amino acids. The CDR3 DNA reads TGTGCCAGCAGCTTTTCGGGATACCCCTCCTATGGCTACACCTTC. Translation: CASSFSGYPSYGYTF.

This chain links TRBV2 with TRBJ1-4, with D unresolved. Germline V CDR1 and CDR2: SNHLY, FYNNEI. The CDR3 covers 12 residues. The V gene lost 6 bases and the J gene lost 8 bases, with 10 bases spanning the gap. In DNA, the CDR3 is TGTGCCAGCAGCCAGGAGGGAGAAAAACTGTTTTTT. It translates to CASSQEGEKLFF.

This clone has only one observation. V usage is TRBV27 and J usage is TRBJ1-4, with D perhaps TRBD1 (6 bases). V was trimmed by 1 base and J by 0 bases, leaving 12 bases between them. The CDR3 length is 17 residues. Per germline, CDR1 MNHEY and CDR2 SMNVEV (reference sequence). The CDR3 sequence: CASSLWGRGSTNEKLFF. Here the CDR3 DNA reads TGTGCCAGCAGTTTATGGGGCAGGGGATCAACTAATGAAAAACTGTTTTTT.

The chain has TRBV9 and TRBJ2-3; 9 nucleotides agree with TRBD2. CDR1 is SGDLS, CDR2 YYNGEE, per germline. Unmatched junction bases numbered 11, after V lost 3 bases and J lost 0 bases. The CDR3 spans 18 residues. The CDR3 region is CASSDATSGGTSTDTQYF. The CDR3 nucleotides read TGTGCCAGCAGCGATGCAACGAGCGGGGGGACTAGCACAGATACGCAGTATTTT.

This rearrangement joins TRBV24-1 to TRBJ2-1, with 10 nucleotides matching TRBD1. CDR1 is KGHDR, CDR2 SFDVKD, per germline. J gave up 3 bases and V 3 bases, and 7 bases lay outside the gene matches. This CDR3 is built from 17 residues. The CDR3 sequence is CATSDANRDRGYNEQFF. DNA of the CDR3: TGTGCCACCAGTGATGCCAACCGGGACAGGGGCTACAATGAGCAGTTCTTC.

This clone occurred once. The chain's CDR3 is CASSLHGGYGYTF. CDR3 bases: TGTGCCAGCAGCCTACACGGAGGCTATGGCTACACCTTC. This chain connects TRBV12-3 or TRBV12-4 to TRBJ1-2; D remains ambiguous. This CDR3 has 13 residues. The ends were cut back, 6 bases at V and 4 bases at J, with 12 bases in the middle.

There are a few counts of this clone. J is TRBJ2-7 and V is TRBV7-9; D unclear. Trimming pared 1 base from V and 3 bases from J, leaving 4 bases between. Germline CDR1 SEHNR, CDR2 FQNEAQ (reference sequence). CDR3 length equals 12 residues. In nucleotides, the CDR3 is TGTGCCAGCAGCTTAGTTAGCTACGAGCAGTACTTC. It codes for CASSLVSYEQYF.

In this sample, this clone turned up once. V gene TRBV18 combines with J gene TRBJ2-1, with 10 bases identical to TRBD2. Germline CDR1 KGHSH, CDR2 LQKENI. V lost 2 bases to trimming and J lost 0 bases; unmatched junction nucleotides: 13. This CDR3 region has 20 residues. The CDR3 nucleotides are TGTGCCAGCTCACCATTACGTGGGACTAGCGCCTCGAGCTCCTACAATGAGCAGTTCTTC. Residues: CASSPLRGTSASSSYNEQFF.